The clone carrying this T cell receptor beta chain was found a few times. What it binds is not known. This CDR3 has 14 residues. V dropped 5 bases and J dropped 0 bases, with 8 bases sitting between them. CDR1 is ENHRY, CDR2 SYGVKD, per germline. TCRalpha and TCRbeta libraries used 5'RACE with constant-segment primers and UMIs. TCRdb re-derived calls from the 5' RACE reads in MiXCR, one entry per CDR3 protein. The top ten hold over 20% of the sample, which has 350,000 or so distinct CDR3 sequences, roughly 20% seen once. These data come from a study of T-cell memory formation after mild COVID-19. As for the study in general: TCR clusters were largely donor specific.

General observations from the study: Largely, contracting CD4+ clones fell within CM and EM, and contracting CD8+ clones within EMRA. Whereas later expanders leaned CD4+, clones contracting day 15 to 85 showed a balanced CD4/CD8 makeup.

Material for sequencing was PBMCs or a T cell subset sorted from them (not recorded which). V gene TRBV10-3 combines with J gene TRBJ1-3; D ambiguous. The sequence was collected from a man between 18 and 29 years old who had mild COVID-19 (a few samples of this study predate the infection). Cell type and time point are not known. As DNA, the CDR3 is TGTGCCATCAGTTCGTCGGGCTCTGGAAACACCATATATTTT. Protein product: CAISSSGSGNTIYF.